This T cell receptor beta chain was retrieved from a study of a mutant IDH1 vaccine in newly diagnosed glioma (dated by TCRdb to the early 2020s). With regard to the full study: Patients received eight vaccinations in weeks 1, 3, 5, 7, 11, 15, 19 and 23, corresponding to visits V03 through V10. In the chemotherapy-containing groups, vaccination started alongside temozolomide cycles, whereas in patients who had radiotherapy alone it started 4-6 weeks after radiotherapy. Of the 32 patients who were treated, about 62% were male and 37.5% were female, and the mean age was roughly 40 years. Prior to enrollment, patients had been given standard therapy consisting of radiotherapy alone, temozolomide alone, or radiochemotherapy with temozolomide, with the combination given to most patients. Peripheral blood was collected at six visits: V03 (baseline), V05, V07, V10, V12 and V13. For exploratory analyses, longitudinal TCRB deep sequencing was carried out in approximately 25 treated patients wherever samples were available.

Results the study describes overall, beyond this receptor: Availability determined which PBMC samples were chosen for TCRB deep sequencing. Vaccine-induced immune responses across multiple MHC alleles were detected in around 92% of patients. No apparent relationship was observed between pseudoprogression and alterations in the top peripheral T cell clonotypes detected by TCRB sequencing. The authors noted that analyses of patient blood samples could not be reproduced because of sample limitations.

The meaning of the sample's time point label: week 23, last vaccination. Each vaccine dose was 300 ug of a 20-mer mutant IDH1 peptide in Montanide, given subcutaneously with topical imiquimod. Newly diagnosed WHO grade 3 or 4 IDH1-mutant astrocytomas showing loss of nuclear ATRX were present in the donors. The samples were drawn from NOA16, a multicentre, single-arm, open-label phase I trial in Germany that tested a mutant IDH1 peptide vaccine in humans for the first time. Genomic DNA for TCRB sequencing was isolated from EDTA blood with the DNeasy Blood and Tissue Kit. The library was made by the immunoSEQ multiplex PCR assay. Following the manufacturer's protocol, the hsTCRB Kit was used to amplify rearranged TCR beta chain sequences. An Illumina MiSeq was used to sequence the TCRB libraries. As for the original processing: The kit vendor's proprietary platform handled demultiplexing, trimming and gene mapping. As stored in TCRdb, this immuneACCESS dataset retains in-frame rearrangements with V and J assigned. A fraction of the clones does not appear; measured against another copy, unresolved V genes explain less than half of the discrepancy, and the remainder lacks a known reason. V and J calls and clone size come straight from that table; D and trimming were deduced from the DNA. The sample profile shows fewer than 35,000 clones; more than 75% of them were found once. The ten largest clones represent about 2.3% of the sample.

The junction carries 10 bases between V and J, which are trimmed by 4 bases and 0 bases respectively. The germline V gene gives CDR1 as SGHDN and CDR2 as FVKESK. Inclusive of the bounding cysteine and phenylalanine, the CDR3 is 15 residues long. CDR3 DNA is the only sequence kept; it has 45 bases, read in frame from the first base. As regards this clone: Its binding antigen is unknown. No base qualities exist here, and no much larger clone lies one base off it.

The TCR was taken from a man aged 40-49 years with glioma. The sequencing used PBMCs, collected from a glioma patient whose treatment included an IDH1 peptide vaccine. Recombination connected TRBV14 to TRBJ1-3; no D gene can be assigned with confidence. The nucleotides are TGTGCCAGCAGCCGTAGGACGGCCTCTGGAAACACCATATATTTT. This sequence encodes CASSRRTASGNTIYF. The full variable domain, completed from the reference TRBV14 and TRBJ1-3 proteins outside the CDR3, reads EAGVTQFPSHSVIEKGQTVTLRCDPISGHDNLYWYRRVMGKEIKFLLHFVKESKQDESGMPNNRFLAERTGGTYSTLKVQPAELEDSGVYFCASSRRTASGNTIYFGEGSWLTVV.